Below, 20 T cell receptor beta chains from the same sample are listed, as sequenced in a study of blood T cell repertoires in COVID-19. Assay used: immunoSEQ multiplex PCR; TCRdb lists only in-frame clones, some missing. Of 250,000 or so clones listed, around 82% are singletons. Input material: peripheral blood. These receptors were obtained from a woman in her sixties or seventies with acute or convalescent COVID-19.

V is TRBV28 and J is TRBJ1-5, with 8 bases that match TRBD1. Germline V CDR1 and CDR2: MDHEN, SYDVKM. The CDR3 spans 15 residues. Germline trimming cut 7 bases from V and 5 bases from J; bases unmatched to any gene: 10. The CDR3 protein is CASTLGGRGHQPQHF. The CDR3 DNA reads TGTGCCAGCACCCTCGGCGGCAGGGGGCATCAGCCCCAGCATTTT. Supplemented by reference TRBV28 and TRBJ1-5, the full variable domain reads DVKVTQSSRYLVKRTGEKVFLECVQDMDHENMFWYRQDPGLGLRLIYFSYDVKMKEKGDIPEGYSVSREKKERFSLILESASTNQTSMYLCASTLGGRGHQPQHFGDGTRLSIL.

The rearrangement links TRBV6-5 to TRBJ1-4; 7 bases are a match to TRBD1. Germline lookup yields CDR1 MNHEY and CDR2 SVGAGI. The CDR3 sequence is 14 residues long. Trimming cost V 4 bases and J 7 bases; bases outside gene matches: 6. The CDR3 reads CASSSGQWGEKLFF. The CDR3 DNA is TGTGCCAGCAGTTCGGGACAGTGGGGTGAAAAACTGTTTTTT.

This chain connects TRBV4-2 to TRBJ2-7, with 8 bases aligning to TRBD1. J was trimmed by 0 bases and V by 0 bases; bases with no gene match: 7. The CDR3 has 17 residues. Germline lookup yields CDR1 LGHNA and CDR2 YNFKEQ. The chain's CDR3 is CASSQDYRGYFSYEQYF. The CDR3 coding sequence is TGTGCCAGCAGCCAAGATTACAGGGGGTATTTCTCCTACGAGCAGTACTTC.

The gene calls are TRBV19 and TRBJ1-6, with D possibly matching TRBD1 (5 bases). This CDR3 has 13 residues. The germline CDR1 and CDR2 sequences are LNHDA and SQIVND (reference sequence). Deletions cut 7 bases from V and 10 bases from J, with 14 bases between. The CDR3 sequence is CASKGGVGSPLHF. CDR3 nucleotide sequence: TGTGCCAGTAAAGGAGGGGTTGGATCACCCCTCCACTTT.

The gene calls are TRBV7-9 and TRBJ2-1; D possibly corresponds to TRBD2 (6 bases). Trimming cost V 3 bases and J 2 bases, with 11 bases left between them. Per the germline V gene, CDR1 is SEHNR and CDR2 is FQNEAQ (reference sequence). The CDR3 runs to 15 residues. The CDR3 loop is CASSLAGSTYNEQFF. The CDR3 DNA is TGTGCCAGCAGCTTGGCGGGGAGTACCTACAATGAGCAGTTCTTC.

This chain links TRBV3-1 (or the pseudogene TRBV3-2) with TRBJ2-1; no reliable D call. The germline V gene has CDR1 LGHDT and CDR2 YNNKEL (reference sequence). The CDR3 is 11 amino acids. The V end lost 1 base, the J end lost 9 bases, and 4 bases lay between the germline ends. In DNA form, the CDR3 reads TGTGCCAGCAGCCAAGTTAGTGAGCAGTTCTTC. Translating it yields CASSQVSEQFF.

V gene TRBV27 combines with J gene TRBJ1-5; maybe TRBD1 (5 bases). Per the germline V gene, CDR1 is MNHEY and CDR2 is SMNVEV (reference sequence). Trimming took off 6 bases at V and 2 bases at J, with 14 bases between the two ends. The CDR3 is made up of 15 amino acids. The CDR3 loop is CASSEVQGGNQPQHF. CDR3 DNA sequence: TGTGCCAGCAGCGAGGTTCAGGGCGGCAATCAGCCCCAGCATTTT.

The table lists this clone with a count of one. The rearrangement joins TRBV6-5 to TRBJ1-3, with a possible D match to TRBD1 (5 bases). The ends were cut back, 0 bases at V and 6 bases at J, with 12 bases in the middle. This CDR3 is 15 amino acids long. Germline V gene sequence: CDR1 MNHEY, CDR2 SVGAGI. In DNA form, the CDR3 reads TGTGCCAGCAGTTACTCGAAGGGGCGTGAAAACACCATATATTTT. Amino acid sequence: CASSYSKGRENTIYF.

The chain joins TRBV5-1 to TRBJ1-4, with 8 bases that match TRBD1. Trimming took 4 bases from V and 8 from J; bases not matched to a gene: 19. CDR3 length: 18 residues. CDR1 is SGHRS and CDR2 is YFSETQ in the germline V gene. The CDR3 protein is CASSLPGTGSHPAEKLFF. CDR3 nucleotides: TGCGCCAGCAGCCTGCCCGGGACAGGTTCACATCCCGCCGAAAAACTGTTTTTT.

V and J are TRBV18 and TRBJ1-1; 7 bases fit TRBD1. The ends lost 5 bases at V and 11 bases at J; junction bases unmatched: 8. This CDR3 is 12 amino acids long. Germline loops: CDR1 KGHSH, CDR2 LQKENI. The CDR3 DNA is TGTGCCAGCTCAGTCACAGGGGCGAAGGCTTTCTTT. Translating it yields CASSVTGAKAFF.

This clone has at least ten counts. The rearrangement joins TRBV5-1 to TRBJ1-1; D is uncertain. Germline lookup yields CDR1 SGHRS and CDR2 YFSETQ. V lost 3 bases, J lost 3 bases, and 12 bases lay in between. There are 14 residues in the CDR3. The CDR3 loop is CASSSNTEYTEAFF. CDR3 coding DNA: TGCGCCAGCAGCTCAAACACAGAGTACACTGAAGCTTTCTTT.

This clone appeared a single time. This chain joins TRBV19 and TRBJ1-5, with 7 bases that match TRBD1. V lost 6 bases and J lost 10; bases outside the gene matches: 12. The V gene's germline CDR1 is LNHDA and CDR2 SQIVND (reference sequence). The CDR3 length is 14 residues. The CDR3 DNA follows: TGTGCCAGTAGCCGAGGGACAGCCCCTAGTCCCCAGCATTTT. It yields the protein CASSRGTAPSPQHF.

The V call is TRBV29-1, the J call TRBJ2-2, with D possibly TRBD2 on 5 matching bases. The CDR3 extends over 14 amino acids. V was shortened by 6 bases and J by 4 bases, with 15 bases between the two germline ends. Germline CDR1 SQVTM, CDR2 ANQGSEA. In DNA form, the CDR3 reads TGCAGCGTCTCTTCCGGGGTGGCCACCGGGGAGCTGTTTTTT. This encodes CSVSSGVATGELFF.

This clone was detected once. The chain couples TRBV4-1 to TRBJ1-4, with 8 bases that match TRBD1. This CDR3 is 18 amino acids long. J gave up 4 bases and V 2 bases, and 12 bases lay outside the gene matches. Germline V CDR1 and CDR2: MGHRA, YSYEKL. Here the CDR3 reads CASSQRRGPGQDNEKLFF. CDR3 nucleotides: TGCGCCAGCAGCCAAAGACGAGGGCCGGGACAGGATAATGAAAAACTGTTTTTT.

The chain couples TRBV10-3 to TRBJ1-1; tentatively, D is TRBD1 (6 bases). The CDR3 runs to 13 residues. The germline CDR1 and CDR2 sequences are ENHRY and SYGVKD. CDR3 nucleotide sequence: TGTGCTAGCCGGGGGGACATGAACACTGAAGCTTTCTTT. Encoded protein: CASRGDMNTEAFF.

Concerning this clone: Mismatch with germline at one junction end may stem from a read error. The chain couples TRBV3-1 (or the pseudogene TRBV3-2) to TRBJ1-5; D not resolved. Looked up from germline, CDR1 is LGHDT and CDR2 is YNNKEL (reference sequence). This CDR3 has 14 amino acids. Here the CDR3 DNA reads TGTGCCAGCAGCCAAGATTTCGGGAATCAGCCCCAACATTTT. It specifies CASSQDFGNQPQHF.

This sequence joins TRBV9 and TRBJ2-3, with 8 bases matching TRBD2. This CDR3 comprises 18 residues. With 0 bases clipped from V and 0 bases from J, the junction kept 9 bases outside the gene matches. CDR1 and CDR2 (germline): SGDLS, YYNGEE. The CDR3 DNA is TGTGCCAGCAGCGTAGCTACAGGACTAGCCCAGAGCACAGATACGCAGTATTTT. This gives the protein CASSVATGLAQSTDTQYF.

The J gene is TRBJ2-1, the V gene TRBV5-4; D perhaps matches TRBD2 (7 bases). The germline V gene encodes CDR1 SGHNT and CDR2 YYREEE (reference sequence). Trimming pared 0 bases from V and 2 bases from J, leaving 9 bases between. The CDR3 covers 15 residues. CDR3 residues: CASSLVGGAYNEQFF. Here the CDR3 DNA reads TGTGCCAGCAGCTTGGTAGGGGGGGCCTACAATGAGCAGTTCTTC. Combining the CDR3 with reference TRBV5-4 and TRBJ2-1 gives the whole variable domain ETGVTQSPTHLIKTRGQQVTLRCSSQSGHNTVSWYQQALGQGPQFIFQYYREEENGRGNFPPRFSGLQFPNYSSELNVNALELDDSALYLCASSLVGGAYNEQFFGPGTRLTVL.

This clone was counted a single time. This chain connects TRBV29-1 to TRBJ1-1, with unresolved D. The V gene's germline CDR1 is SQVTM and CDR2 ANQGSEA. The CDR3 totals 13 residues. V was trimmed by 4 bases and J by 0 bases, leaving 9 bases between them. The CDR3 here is CSVVSHLNTEAFF. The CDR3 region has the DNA TGCAGCGTTGTTAGTCATCTGAACACTGAAGCTTTCTTT.

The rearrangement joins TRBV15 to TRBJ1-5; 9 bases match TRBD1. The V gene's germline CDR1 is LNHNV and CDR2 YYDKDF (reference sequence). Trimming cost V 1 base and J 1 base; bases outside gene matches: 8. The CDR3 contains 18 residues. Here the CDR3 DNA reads TGTGCCACCAGCAGAGGCGGACAGGGGTTCGGGAGCAATCAGCCCCAGCATTTT. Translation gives CATSRGGQGFGSNQPQHF.